A selection of T cell receptor beta chains follows, all from one sample in a study of blood T cell repertoires in COVID-19. Clones were sequenced by immunoSEQ multiplex PCR, and TCRdb holds only the in-frame ones, with some missing. This table holds roughly 180,000 clones, roughly 86% found once. Sequencing was done on a sample of peripheral blood. All receptors derive from a man in his forties who had recovered from COVID-19. The conserved cysteine and the conserved F or W are not part of the CDR3 here.

cdr3_aa: ASSYSQGTGELF; cdr3_length: 12; v_call: TRBV6-5
cdr3_aa: ASSLAWLPSEQF; cdr3_length: 12; v_call: TRBV5-5
cdr3_aa: ATSDPSGGRQETQY; cdr3_length: 14; v_call: TRBV24-1
cdr3_aa: AIERSLGNQPQH; cdr3_length: 12; v_call: TRBV28
cdr3_aa: SVENLGLNEQF; cdr3_length: 11; v_call: TRBV29-1
cdr3_aa: AISDWPESNIQY; cdr3_length: 12; v_call: TRBV10-3
cdr3_aa: ASSFGGVNEKLF; cdr3_length: 12; v_call: TRBV28
cdr3_aa: ASSEEGAGKETQY; cdr3_length: 13; v_call: TRBV6-1
cdr3_aa: ASTPGQGRGEQY; cdr3_length: 12; v_call: TRBV5-1
cdr3_aa: ASSFTGSPGYT; cdr3_length: 11; v_call: TRBV27
cdr3_aa: SGGGETEAF; cdr3_length: 9; v_call: TRBV29-1
cdr3_aa: ASSHEGDTQY; cdr3_length: 10; v_call: TRBV3-1/TRBV3-2
cdr3_aa: ASSQHTRQQETQY; cdr3_length: 13; v_call: TRBV4-1
cdr3_aa: ASMEKSSYNEQF; cdr3_length: 12; v_call: TRBV27
cdr3_aa: ASSQPTGGTGYT; cdr3_length: 12; v_call: TRBV4-2
cdr3_aa: ASSQATRGARSSGANVLT; cdr3_length: 18; v_call: TRBV3-1/TRBV3-2
cdr3_aa: ASKDSDWEYGYT; cdr3_length: 12; v_call: TRBV19
cdr3_aa: ASSPAGGEGNTIY; cdr3_length: 13; v_call: TRBV4-3
cdr3_aa: ASSLDPSGAYEQY; cdr3_length: 13; v_call: TRBV11-3
cdr3_aa: ASSPDRGPYEQY; cdr3_length: 12; v_call: TRBV19
cdr3_aa: ASSPRTGWDTGELF; cdr3_length: 14; v_call: TRBV9
cdr3_aa: ASSATSGGITDTQY; cdr3_length: 14; v_call: TRBV11-2
cdr3_aa: ASSQGTVNTEAF; cdr3_length: 12; v_call: TRBV27
cdr3_aa: ASMGQGGGYT; cdr3_length: 10; v_call: TRBV25-1
cdr3_aa: ASSVIHPTDTQY; cdr3_length: 12; v_call: TRBV9
cdr3_aa: ASRPGQGQIYEQY; cdr3_length: 13; v_call: TRBV4-1
cdr3_aa: ASFGDSIN; cdr3_length: 8; v_call: TRBV6-6
cdr3_aa: ASSLHRDRASYEQY; cdr3_length: 14; v_call: TRBV7-8
cdr3_aa: ASSFSVREPLH; cdr3_length: 11; v_call: TRBV28
cdr3_aa: ASEGTSGTDTQY; cdr3_length: 12; v_call: TRBV2
cdr3_aa: ASSSGQVSGGYT; cdr3_length: 12; v_call: TRBV6-5
cdr3_aa: ASSQGTGRAGANVLT; cdr3_length: 15; v_call: TRBV4-3
cdr3_aa: ASSRTVFNEKLF; cdr3_length: 12; v_call: TRBV19
cdr3_aa: ATSRRGRTQETQY; cdr3_length: 13; v_call: TRBV24-1
cdr3_aa: ASSPDGVREQY; cdr3_length: 11; v_call: TRBV7-9
cdr3_aa: ASSKGLAGVAETQY; cdr3_length: 14; v_call: TRBV11-3
cdr3_aa: ASSKGAGYNEQF; cdr3_length: 12; v_call: TRBV7-9
cdr3_aa: ANRGDPYQETQY; cdr3_length: 12; v_call: TRBV2
cdr3_aa: ASSDLPGSRTDTQY; cdr3_length: 14; v_call: TRBV25-1
cdr3_aa: ATSDLGETNTGELF; cdr3_length: 14; v_call: TRBV24-1
cdr3_aa: ASRKVTGGPTNYGYT; cdr3_length: 15; v_call: TRBV2
cdr3_aa: ASSFLGTGAYGYT; cdr3_length: 13; v_call: TRBV5-8
cdr3_aa: ASSDYLNTEAF; cdr3_length: 11; v_call: TRBV7-2
cdr3_aa: ASRGTVNNEKLF; cdr3_length: 12; v_call: TRBV27
cdr3_aa: ASSLTQGPPGEKLF; cdr3_length: 14; v_call: TRBV7-9
cdr3_aa: ATSRDWGGVGSNQPQH; cdr3_length: 16; v_call: TRBV15
cdr3_aa: ASSYGDSYEQY; cdr3_length: 11; v_call: TRBV6-2/TRBV6-3
cdr3_aa: ASSPVSNAEAF; cdr3_length: 11; v_call: TRBV18
cdr3_aa: SVRQAYEQY; cdr3_length: 9; v_call: TRBV20-1
cdr3_aa: ASTQGGARAF; cdr3_length: 10; v_call: TRBV28
cdr3_aa: ASSPWTGYEQY; cdr3_length: 11; v_call: TRBV4-3
cdr3_aa: ASSQGTSFTGELF; cdr3_length: 13; v_call: TRBV4-2
cdr3_aa: ASSEGQGPQETQY; cdr3_length: 13; v_call: TRBV11-1
cdr3_aa: ASSVGGVDNQPQH; cdr3_length: 13; v_call: TRBV7-8
cdr3_aa: ASSQVGDRVNEQF; cdr3_length: 13; v_call: TRBV4-2